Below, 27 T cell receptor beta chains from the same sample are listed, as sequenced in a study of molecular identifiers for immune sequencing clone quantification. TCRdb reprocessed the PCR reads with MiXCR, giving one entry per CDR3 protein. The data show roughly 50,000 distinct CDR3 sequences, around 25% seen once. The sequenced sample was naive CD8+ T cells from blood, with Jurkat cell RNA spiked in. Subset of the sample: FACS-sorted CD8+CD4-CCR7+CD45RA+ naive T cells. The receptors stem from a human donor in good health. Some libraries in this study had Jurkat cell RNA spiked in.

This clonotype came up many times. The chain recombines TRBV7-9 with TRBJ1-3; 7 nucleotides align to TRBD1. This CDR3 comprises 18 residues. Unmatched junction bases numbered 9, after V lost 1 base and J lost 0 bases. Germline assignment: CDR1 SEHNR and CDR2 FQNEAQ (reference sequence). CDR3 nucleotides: TGTGCCAGCAGCTTAGTCTTCGGGGACAGCTCCTCTGGAAACACCATATATTTT. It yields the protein CASSLVFGDSSSGNTIYF.

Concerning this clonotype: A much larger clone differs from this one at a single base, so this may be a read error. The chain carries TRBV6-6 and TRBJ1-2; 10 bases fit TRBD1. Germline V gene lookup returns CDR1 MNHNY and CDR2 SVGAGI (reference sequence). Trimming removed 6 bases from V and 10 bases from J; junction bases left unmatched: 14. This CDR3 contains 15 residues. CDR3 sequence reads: CASSQTGGGIHVYTF. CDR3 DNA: TGTGCCAGCAGCCAGACAGGGGGCGGAATTCATGTCTACACCTTC.

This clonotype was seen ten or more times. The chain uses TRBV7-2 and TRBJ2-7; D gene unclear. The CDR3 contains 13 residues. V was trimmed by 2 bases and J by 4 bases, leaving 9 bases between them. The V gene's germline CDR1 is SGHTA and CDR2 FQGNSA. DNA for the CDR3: TGTGCCAGCAGCTTACATAAGGAGTACGAGCAGTACTTC. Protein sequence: CASSLHKEYEQYF.

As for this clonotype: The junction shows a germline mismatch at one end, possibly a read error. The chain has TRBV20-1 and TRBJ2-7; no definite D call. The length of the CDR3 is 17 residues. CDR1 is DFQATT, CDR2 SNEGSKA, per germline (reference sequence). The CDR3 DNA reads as TGCAGTCCTAGAGACCCACAGAACAAAGGGTCTTCCTACGAGCAGTACTTC. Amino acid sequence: CSPRDPQNKGSSYEQYF.

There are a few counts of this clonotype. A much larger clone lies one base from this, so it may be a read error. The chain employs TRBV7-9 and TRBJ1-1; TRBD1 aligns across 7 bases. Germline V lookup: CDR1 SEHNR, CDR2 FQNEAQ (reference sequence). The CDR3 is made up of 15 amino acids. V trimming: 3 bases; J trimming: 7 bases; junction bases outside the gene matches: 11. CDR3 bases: TGTGCCAGCAGCTTGACAGGGAGGGCGGCGAGTGAAGCTTTCTTT. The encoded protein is CASSLTGRAASEAFF.

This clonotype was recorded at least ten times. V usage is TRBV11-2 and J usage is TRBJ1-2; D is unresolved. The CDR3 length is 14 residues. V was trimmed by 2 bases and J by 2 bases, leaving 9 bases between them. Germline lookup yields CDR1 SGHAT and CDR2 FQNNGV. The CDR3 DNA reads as TGTGCCAGCAGCTTAAATACTTTCAACTATGGCTACACCTTC. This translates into CASSLNTFNYGYTF.

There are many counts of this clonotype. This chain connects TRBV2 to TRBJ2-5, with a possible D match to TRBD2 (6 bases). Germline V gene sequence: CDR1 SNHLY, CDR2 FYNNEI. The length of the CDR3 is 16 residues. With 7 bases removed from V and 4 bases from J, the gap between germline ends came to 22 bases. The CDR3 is CASNGDTPRGSETQYF. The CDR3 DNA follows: TGTGCCAGCAACGGCGATACTCCCCGGGGGTCAGAGACCCAGTACTTC.

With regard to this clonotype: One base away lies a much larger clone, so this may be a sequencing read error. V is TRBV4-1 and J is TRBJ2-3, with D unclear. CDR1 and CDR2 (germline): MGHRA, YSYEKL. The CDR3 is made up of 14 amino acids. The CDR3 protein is CACSQELGSDTQYF. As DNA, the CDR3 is TGCGCCTGCAGCCAAGAATTGGGGTCAGATACGCAGTATTTT.

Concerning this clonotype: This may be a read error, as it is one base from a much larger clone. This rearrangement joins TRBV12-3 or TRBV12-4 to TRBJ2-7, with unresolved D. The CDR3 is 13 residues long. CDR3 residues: CAGSLINSYEQYF. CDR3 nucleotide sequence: TGTGCCGGCAGTTTAATCAATTCCTACGAGCAGTACTTC.

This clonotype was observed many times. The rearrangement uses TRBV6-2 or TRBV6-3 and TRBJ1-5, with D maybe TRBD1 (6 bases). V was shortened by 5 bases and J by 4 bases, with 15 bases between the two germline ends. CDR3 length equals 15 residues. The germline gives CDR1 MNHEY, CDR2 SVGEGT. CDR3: CASSLTGTKNQPQHF. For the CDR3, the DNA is TGTGCCAGCAGTCTGACCGGGACAAAAAATCAGCCCCAGCATTTT.

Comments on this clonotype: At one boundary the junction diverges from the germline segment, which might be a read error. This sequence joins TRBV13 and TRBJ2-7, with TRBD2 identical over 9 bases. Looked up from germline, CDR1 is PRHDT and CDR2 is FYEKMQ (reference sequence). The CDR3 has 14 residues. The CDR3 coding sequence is TGTGCCAGCAGCTCCGGGACTAGCTCCTACGAGCAGTGCTTC. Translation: CASSSGTSSYEQCF.

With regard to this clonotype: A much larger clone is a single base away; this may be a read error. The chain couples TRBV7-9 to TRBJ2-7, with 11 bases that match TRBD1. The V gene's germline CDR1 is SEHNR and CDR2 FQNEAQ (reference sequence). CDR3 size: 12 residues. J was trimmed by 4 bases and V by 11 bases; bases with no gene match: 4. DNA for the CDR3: TGTGCCTCTGGGGACAGGGGGTACGAGCAGTACTTC. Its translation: CASGDRGYEQYF.

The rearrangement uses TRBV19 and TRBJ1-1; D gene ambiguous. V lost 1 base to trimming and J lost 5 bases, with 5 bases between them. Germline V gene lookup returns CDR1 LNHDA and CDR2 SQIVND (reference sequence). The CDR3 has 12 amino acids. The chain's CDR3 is CASSIGRTEAFF. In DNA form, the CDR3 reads TGTGCCAGTAGTATAGGTCGGACTGAAGCTTTCTTT.

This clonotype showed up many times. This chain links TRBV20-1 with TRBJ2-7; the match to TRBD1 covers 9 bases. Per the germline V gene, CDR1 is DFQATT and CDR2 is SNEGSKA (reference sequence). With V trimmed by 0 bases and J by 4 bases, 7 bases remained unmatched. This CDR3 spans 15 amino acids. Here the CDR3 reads CSARDTGGAGYEQYF. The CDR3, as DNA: TGCAGTGCTAGAGATACAGGGGGCGCAGGGTACGAGCAGTACTTC.

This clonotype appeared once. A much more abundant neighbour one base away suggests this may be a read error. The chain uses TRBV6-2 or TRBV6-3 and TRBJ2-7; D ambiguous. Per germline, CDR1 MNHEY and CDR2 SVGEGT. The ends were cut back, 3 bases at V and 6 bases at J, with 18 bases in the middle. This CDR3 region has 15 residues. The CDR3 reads CASSYHLGPHCEQYF. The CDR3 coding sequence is TGTGCCAGCAGTTATCACCTGGGCCCCCACTGCGAGCAGTACTTC.

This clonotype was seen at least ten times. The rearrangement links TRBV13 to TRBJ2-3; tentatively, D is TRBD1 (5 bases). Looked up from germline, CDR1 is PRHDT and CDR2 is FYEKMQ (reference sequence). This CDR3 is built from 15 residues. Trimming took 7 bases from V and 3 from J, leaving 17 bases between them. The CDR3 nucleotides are TGTGCCAGCACCCTGGACATAAAAGGAACAGATACGCAGTATTTT. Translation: CASTLDIKGTDTQYF.

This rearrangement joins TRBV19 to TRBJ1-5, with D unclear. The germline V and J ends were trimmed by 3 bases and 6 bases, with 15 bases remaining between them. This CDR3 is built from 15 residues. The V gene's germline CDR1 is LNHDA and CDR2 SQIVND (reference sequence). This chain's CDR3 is CASSIGSRGIQPQHF. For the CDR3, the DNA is TGTGCCAGTAGTATCGGCAGCCGAGGGATTCAGCCCCAGCATTTT.

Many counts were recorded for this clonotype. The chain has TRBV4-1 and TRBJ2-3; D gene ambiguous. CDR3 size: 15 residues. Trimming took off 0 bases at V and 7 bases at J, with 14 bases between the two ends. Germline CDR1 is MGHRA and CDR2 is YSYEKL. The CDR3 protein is CASSQEDDHSNTQYF. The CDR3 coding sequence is TGCGCCAGCAGCCAAGAGGACGACCATTCAAATACGCAGTATTTT.

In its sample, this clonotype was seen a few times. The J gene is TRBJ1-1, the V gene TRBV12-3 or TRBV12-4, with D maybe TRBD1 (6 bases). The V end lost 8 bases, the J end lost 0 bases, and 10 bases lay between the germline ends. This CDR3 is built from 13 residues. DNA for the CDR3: TGTGCCAGCGGAACAGGGTTGAACACTGAAGCTTTCTTT. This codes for CASGTGLNTEAFF.

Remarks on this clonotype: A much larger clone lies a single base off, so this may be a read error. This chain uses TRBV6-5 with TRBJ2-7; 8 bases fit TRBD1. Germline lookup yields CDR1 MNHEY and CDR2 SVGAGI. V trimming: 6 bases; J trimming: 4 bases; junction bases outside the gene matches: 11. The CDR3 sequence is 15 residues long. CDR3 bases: TGTGCCAGCAGCCGGGGACAGGAGGGAGTATACGAGCAGTACTTC. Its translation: CASSRGQEGVYEQYF.

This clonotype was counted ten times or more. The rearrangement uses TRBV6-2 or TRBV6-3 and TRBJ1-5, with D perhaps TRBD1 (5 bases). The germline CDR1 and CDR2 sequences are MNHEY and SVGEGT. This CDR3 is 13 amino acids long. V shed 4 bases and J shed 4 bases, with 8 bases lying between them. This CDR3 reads CASSWDGNQPQHF. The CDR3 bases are TGTGCCAGCAGTTGGGACGGAAATCAGCCCCAGCATTTT.

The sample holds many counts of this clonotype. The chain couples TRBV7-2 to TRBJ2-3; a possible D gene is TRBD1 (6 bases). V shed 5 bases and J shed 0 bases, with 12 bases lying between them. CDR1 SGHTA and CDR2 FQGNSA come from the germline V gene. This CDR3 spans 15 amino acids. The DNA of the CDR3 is TGTGCCAGCAGCACCTGGACAGATAGCACAGATACGCAGTATTTT. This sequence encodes CASSTWTDSTDTQYF.

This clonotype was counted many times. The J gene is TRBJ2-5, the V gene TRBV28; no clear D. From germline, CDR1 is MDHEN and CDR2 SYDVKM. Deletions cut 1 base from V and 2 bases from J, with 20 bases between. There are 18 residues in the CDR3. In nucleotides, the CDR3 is TGTGCCAGCAGTTTATATTTCAGTCCAAACAAAAGTCAAGAGACCCAGTACTTC. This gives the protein CASSLYFSPNKSQETQYF.

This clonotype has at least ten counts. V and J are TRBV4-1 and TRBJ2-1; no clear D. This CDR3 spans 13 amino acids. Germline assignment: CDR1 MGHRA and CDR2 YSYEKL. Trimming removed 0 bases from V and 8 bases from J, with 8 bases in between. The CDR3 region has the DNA TGCGCCAGCAGCCAAGAGTCCCCGCATGAGCAGTTCTTC. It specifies CASSQESPHEQFF.

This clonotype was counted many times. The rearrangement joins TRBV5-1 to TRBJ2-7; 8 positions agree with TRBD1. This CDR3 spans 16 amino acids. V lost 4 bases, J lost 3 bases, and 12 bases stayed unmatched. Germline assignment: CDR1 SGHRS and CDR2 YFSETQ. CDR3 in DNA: TGCGCCAGCAGCCCGGCCTTCCCAGGGGGCAACTACGAGCAGTACTTC. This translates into CASSPAFPGGNYEQYF.

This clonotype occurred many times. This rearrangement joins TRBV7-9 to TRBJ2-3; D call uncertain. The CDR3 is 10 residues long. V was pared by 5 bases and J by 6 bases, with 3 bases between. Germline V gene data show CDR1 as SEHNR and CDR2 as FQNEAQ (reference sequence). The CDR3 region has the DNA TGTGCCAGCAGCCTTGATACGCAGTATTTT. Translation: CASSLDTQYF.

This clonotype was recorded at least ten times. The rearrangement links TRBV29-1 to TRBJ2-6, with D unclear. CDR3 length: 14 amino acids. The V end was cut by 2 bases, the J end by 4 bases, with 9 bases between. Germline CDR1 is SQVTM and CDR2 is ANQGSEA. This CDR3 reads CSVEKGTGANVLTF. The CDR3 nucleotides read TGCAGCGTTGAAAAGGGTACCGGGGCCAACGTCCTGACTTTC.